The 3 T cell receptor beta chains below were found in one sample sequenced in a study of blood T cell repertoires in COVID-19. Produced via immunoSEQ multiplex PCR; TCRdb's table is partial and in-frame only. The sample has around 100,000 clones, roughly 90% seen once. What was sequenced was peripheral blood. All receptors derive from a woman between 55 and 75 years old with acute or convalescent COVID-19.

The V gene is TRBV6-5, the J gene TRBJ2-1, with 7 bases identical to TRBD2. Per germline, CDR1 MNHEY and CDR2 SVGAGI. J was trimmed by 9 bases and V by 5 bases; bases with no gene match: 10. The CDR3 is made up of 14 amino acids. In DNA form, the CDR3 reads TGTGCCAGCAGTAGCGGGAACCCGGCGTTTGAGCAGTTCTTC. Encoded protein: CASSSGNPAFEQFF.

This clone was observed once. DNA of the CDR3: TGTGCCAGTCAGTACAGAAATAATTCACCCCTCCACTTT. This gives the protein CASQYRNNSPLHF. The rearrangement uses TRBV19 and TRBJ1-6; D remains unclear. Germline CDR1 reads LNHDA; CDR2 reads SQIVND (reference sequence). The germline V and J ends were trimmed by 8 bases and 5 bases, with 10 bases remaining between them. The CDR3 runs 13 residues.

As concerns this clone: Other DNA sequences of this sample code for an identical CDR3. The chain carries TRBV18 and TRBJ2-3, with D possibly being TRBD2 (5 bases). The CDR3 covers 13 residues. V was shortened by 0 bases and J by 5 bases, with 6 bases between the two germline ends. Looked up from germline, CDR1 is KGHSH and CDR2 is LQKENI. DNA of the CDR3: TGTGCCAGCTCACCACCCGGAGGAGATACGCAGTATTTT. Translation: CASSPPGGDTQYF.